The TCR beta chain under discussion was sequenced for a study of shared clonotypes between healthy human individuals. Study at large: Each donor's CD8 memory used one plate, CD8 naive two, each CD4 subset three. Whole-study results and caveats: Naive subsets generally had larger estimated richness than memory subsets.

A remark on this clone: Its antigen is still unknown.

Several immunoSEQ plates received, in even portions, the genomic DNA of each subset. Method: immunoSEQ multiplex PCR; TCRdb's copy keeps in-frame clones and lacks some. The data show 1.5 million to 1.9 million clones, approximately 98% seen once. Every donor, a Caucasian adult, lived in Nashville, Tennessee. This CDR3 contains 17 residues. The V gene lost 1 base and the J gene lost 1 base, with 16 bases spanning the gap. The germline V gene has CDR1 SEHNR and CDR2 FQNEAQ (reference sequence). The chain recombines TRBV7-9 with TRBJ1-1; tentatively, D is TRBD1 (6 bases). Sequenced material: naive CD4+ T cells sorted from blood. Subset in this sample: CD45RA+ positively selected. This clonotype was obtained from a man between 25 and 39 years old in good health. Written as DNA, the CDR3 is TGTGCCAGCAGCTTAGAAAGGGGGTGGTTTTCGAACACTGAAGCTTTCTTT. As protein: CASSLERGWFSNTEAFF.